This T cell receptor (beta chain) was identified during a study of cytomegalovirus exposure and HLA in healthy donors. Overall study: Clustering assigned 81% of the roughly 430 genotyped donors to the Caucasian-associated ancestry cluster. Study findings and constraints: Within an earlier analysis, most TCR beta V segments proved productive either about 87% or about 30% of the time. As a later analysis showed, a missense DCLRE1C variant was linked to trimming of TCR beta V- and J-genes.

The primer mix had 60 Vbeta and 13 Jbeta primers. Study processing details: A follow-up analysis tallied 60 million to 85 million unique TCR beta chains, roughly 11 million shared. Sequencing used immunoSEQ multiplex PCR; TCRdb keeps in-frame clones, though not all of them. V and J calls and clone size are given by that table; D and trimming were obtained from the DNA. The sample lists over 100,000 clones, nearly 80% occurring once. This CDR3 is 13 amino acids long. With 4 bases clipped from V and 9 bases from J, the junction kept 6 bases outside the gene matches. Germline loops: CDR1 SGDLS, CDR2 YYNGEE. Notes on this clone: Its antigen is unidentified.

The chain combines TRBV9 with TRBJ2-1, with 8 bases identical to TRBD2. Material: PBMCs. The TCR originated in a man between 60 and 70 years old in good health and CMV-seropositive. The CDR3 DNA follows: TGTGCCAGCAGCTTACGGACTAGCACTGAGCAGTTCTTC. Encoded protein: CASSLRTSTEQFF.